This passage covers 22 T cell receptor beta chains from one sample sequenced in a study of human T cells and chemical hapten exposure. Indicated time point: patch test 1, 2 weeks after DPC sensitization. The treatment is: therapeutic diphenylcyclopropenone sensitization with weekly scalp DPC. TCRdb passed the RACE reads through MiXCR, listing each CDR3 protein once. The data contain 180,000 or so distinct CDR3 sequences, under 25% of them singletons. The sample here was whole blood, taken in connection with sensitization to the hapten diphenylcyclopropenone (DPC). Receptors were obtained from a woman in her forties or fifties with alopecia areata. Some clones in this sample may be carry-over from other donors' samples.

The CDR3 DNA reads TGTGCCAGCAGCGACAGGGTAGTGGGAGAGACCCAGTACTTC. Its translation is CASSDRVVGETQYF. The rearrangement joins TRBV5-4 to TRBJ2-5; TRBD1 matches at 7 bases. The CDR3 runs 14 residues. Germline V gene lookup returns CDR1 SGHNT and CDR2 YYREEE (reference sequence). V was pared by 4 bases and J by 4 bases, with 7 bases of the junction left unmatched.

V usage is TRBV20-1 and J usage is TRBJ2-7; D might be TRBD2 (6 bases). This CDR3 comprises 16 residues. Between the trimmed V and J ends, which lost 0 bases and 1 base, there was a span of 16 bases. CDR1 and CDR2 from the germline V gene are DFQATT and SNEGSKA (reference sequence). CDR3 amino acids: CSARDMRRDSSYEQYF. In nucleotides, the CDR3 is TGCAGTGCTAGAGATATGAGGCGGGATTCTTCCTACGAGCAGTACTTC.

This clonotype was observed a handful of times. V usage is TRBV11-1 and J usage is TRBJ1-1; no clear D gene. Germline CDR1 reads SGHAT; CDR2 reads FQDESV (reference sequence). Trimming pared 3 bases from V and 0 bases from J, leaving 8 bases between. CDR3 length: 14 amino acids. CDR3 amino acids: CASSFDNLNTEAFF. CDR3 bases: TGTGCCAGCAGCTTCGACAATTTGAACACTGAAGCTTTCTTT.

V usage is TRBV19 and J usage is TRBJ2-1, with D perhaps matching TRBD2 (5 bases). Deletions cut 3 bases from V and 5 bases from J, with 11 bases between. Germline CDR1 is LNHDA and CDR2 is SQIVND (reference sequence). This CDR3 has 14 residues. The CDR3 is CASSIRGRNNEQFF. The CDR3 DNA reads TGTGCCAGTAGTATCCGAGGGCGGAACAATGAGCAGTTCTTC.

A few counts support this clonotype. This rearrangement joins TRBV9 to TRBJ2-6, with TRBD1 matching over 10 bases. Trimming cost V 1 base and J 1 base; bases outside gene matches: 8. This CDR3 is 19 amino acids long. Per germline, CDR1 SGDLS and CDR2 YYNGEE. The DNA for the CDR3 is TGTGCCAGCAGCGTACGGCGGGACAGGGGTTTTTCTGGGGCCAACGTCCTGACTTTC. Translation: CASSVRRDRGFSGANVLTF.

This clonotype turned up a few times. This rearrangement joins TRBV20-1 to TRBJ2-7, with 9 bases fitting TRBD2. V lost 1 base, J lost 4 bases, and 8 bases stayed unmatched. This CDR3 region has 15 residues. Germline V gives CDR1 DFQATT, CDR2 SNEGSKA (reference sequence). CDR3 in amino acids: CSARVSREGTYEQYF. The CDR3, as DNA: TGCAGTGCTAGAGTTTCGCGGGAGGGGACGTACGAGCAGTACTTC.

The J gene is TRBJ2-2, the V gene TRBV25-1; D perhaps matches TRBD2 (6 bases). CDR3 length: 15 amino acids. Per germline, CDR1 MGHDK and CDR2 SYGVNS. V lost 4 bases, J lost 6 bases, and 15 bases lay in between. This chain's CDR3 is CASSAPVPGAGELFF. CDR3 in DNA: TGTGCCAGCAGTGCACCGGTCCCGGGAGCCGGGGAGCTGTTTTTT.

This clonotype has a handful of counts. V is TRBV11-2 and J is TRBJ2-1, with 12 bases fitting TRBD2. With 6 bases clipped from V and 10 bases from J, the junction kept 10 bases outside the gene matches. The CDR3 sequence is 15 residues long. Germline V gene lookup returns CDR1 SGHAT and CDR2 FQNNGV. CDR3 sequence: CASRSLAGGPNEQFF. Written as DNA, the CDR3 is TGTGCCAGCAGGTCGCTAGCGGGAGGGCCTAACGAGCAGTTCTTC.

The genes are TRBV7-2 and TRBJ2-7; D tentatively reads TRBD1 or TRBD2 (5 bases each). Germline CDR1 SGHTA, CDR2 FQGNSA. CDR3 length equals 14 residues. With 5 bases removed from V and 0 bases from J, the gap between germline ends came to 11 bases. CDR3 loop: CASSPGRNSYEQYF. CDR3 nucleotide sequence: TGTGCCAGCAGCCCGGGACGGAACTCCTACGAGCAGTACTTC.

This clonotype was seen only a few times. V and J are TRBV11-2 and TRBJ2-1, with 14 nucleotides matching TRBD2. Germline trimming cut 2 bases from V and 6 bases from J; bases unmatched to any gene: 6. CDR1 and CDR2 (germline): SGHAT, FQNNGV. CDR3 length: 17 residues. The CDR3 here is CASSLQLGTSGSNEQFF. The CDR3 region has the DNA TGTGCCAGCAGCTTACAATTAGGGACTAGCGGGAGCAATGAGCAGTTCTTC.

The CDR3 loop is CASSLASSGRNEQYF. CDR3 coding DNA: TGTGCCAGCAGCTTGGCGTCTAGCGGGAGGAACGAGCAGTACTTC. The rearrangement links TRBV5-4 to TRBJ2-7, with 11 bases matching TRBD2. Germline CDR1 and CDR2: SGHNT and YYREEE (reference sequence). V dropped 0 bases and J dropped 5; count of bases not matched to a gene: 4. This CDR3 has 15 amino acids.

The gene calls are TRBV7-9 and TRBJ2-5; D possibly uses TRBD1 or TRBD2 (6 bases each). Trimming removed 2 bases at V and 7 bases at J, with 20 bases between. Germline V gene sequence: CDR1 SEHNR, CDR2 FQNEAQ (reference sequence). The CDR3 length is 16 residues. In DNA form, the CDR3 reads TGTGCCAGCAGCTTAATATCTACCTACCCGGGGGCGACCCAGTACTTC. Its translation is CASSLISTYPGATQYF.

The chain recombines TRBV20-1 with TRBJ2-7; unclear D gene. Germline V gene sequence: CDR1 DFQATT, CDR2 SNEGSKA (reference sequence). The CDR3 loop spans 13 amino acids. Trimming took 6 bases from V and 3 from J, leaving 15 bases between them. The CDR3 coding sequence is TGCAGTGCACTCCGAGCAACTTACTACGAGCAGTACTTC. Translated, it gives CSALRATYYEQYF.

The table lists this clonotype with a few counts. The V and J genes are TRBV20-1 and TRBJ2-3; no clear D. The CDR3 has 12 amino acids. The germline gives CDR1 DFQATT, CDR2 SNEGSKA (reference sequence). V lost 7 bases and J lost 3, with 11 bases in between. As DNA, the CDR3 is TGCAGTGTTGACCTCGGTACAGATACGCAGTATTTT. It yields the protein CSVDLGTDTQYF.

DNA for the CDR3: TGTGCCAGCAGCCCTAGGACTAGCGGGAGTCTGGGTAAGCAGTTCTTC. Encoded protein: CASSPRTSGSLGKQFF. The genes are TRBV9 and TRBJ2-1; TRBD2 matches at 13 bases. Germline CDR1 and CDR2: SGDLS and YYNGEE. The V segment lost 4 bases and the J segment 11 bases; nucleotides outside the gene matches: 12. The CDR3 contains 16 residues.

This chain links TRBV5-1 with TRBJ2-7; TRBD1 is a possible D gene (5 bases). Looked up from germline, CDR1 is SGHRS and CDR2 is YFSETQ. The CDR3 sequence is 13 residues long. Trimming removed 5 bases at V and 6 bases at J, with 15 bases between. The CDR3 here is CASSRQGGFEQYF. The CDR3 bases are TGCGCCAGCAGTCGTCAGGGCGGATTCGAGCAGTACTTC.

This clonotype occurred a few times. CDR3 residues: CASSLHEVPYEQYF. The CDR3 DNA sequence: TGTGCCAGCAGCCTTCACGAGGTCCCCTACGAGCAGTACTTC. This chain uses TRBV6-2 or TRBV6-3 with TRBJ2-7, with D unclear. Germline assignment: CDR1 MNHEY and CDR2 SVGEGT. The CDR3 has 14 residues. Trimming left V 6 bases short and J 2 bases short, with 14 bases between.

The table lists this clonotype with a few counts. The CDR3 spells CSASGGGNQPQHF. The CDR3 DNA is TGCAGTGCTAGCGGGGGCGGCAATCAGCCCCAGCATTTT. V usage is TRBV20-1 and J usage is TRBJ1-5, with a weak D call TRBD1 (6 bases). With 3 bases removed from V and 2 bases from J, the gap between germline ends came to 8 bases. In germline, CDR1 is DFQATT, CDR2 SNEGSKA (reference sequence). This CDR3 has 13 residues.

The CDR3 here is CASSLSGFEQYF. The CDR3 nucleotides are TGCGCCAGCAGCTTGTCAGGGTTCGAGCAGTACTTC. The chain joins TRBV5-1 to TRBJ2-7, with TRBD1 as a possible D gene (5 bases). The V end was cut by 1 base, the J end by 6 bases, with 8 bases between. Germline V gives CDR1 SGHRS, CDR2 YFSETQ. This CDR3 comprises 12 residues.

The chain joins TRBV2 to TRBJ1-1, with a tentative D call TRBD1 (5 bases). The CDR3 consists of 14 residues. The germline V and J ends were trimmed by 5 bases and 1 base, with 11 bases remaining between them. The germline gives CDR1 SNHLY, CDR2 FYNNEI. CDR3: CASSIQAGNTEAFF. The CDR3 bases are TGTGCCAGCAGTATACAGGCGGGGAACACTGAAGCTTTCTTT.

This clonotype turned up a few times. This chain connects TRBV12-3 or TRBV12-4 to TRBJ1-2; possible D gene TRBD1, 6 bases. The CDR3 length is 13 residues. The germline V and J ends were trimmed by 5 bases and 8 bases, with 15 bases remaining between them. The CDR3 nucleotides are TGTGCCAGCAGTCCCCCCGGACAGCCCGGCTACACCTTC. Its translation is CASSPPGQPGYTF.

The chain couples TRBV20-1 to TRBJ2-7, with 8 bases identical to TRBD2. This CDR3 comprises 15 residues. The V and J ends lost 1 base and 3 bases, in that order; junction bases with no gene match: 8. Germline V lookup: CDR1 DFQATT, CDR2 SNEGSKA (reference sequence). CDR3: CSARGGAGELYEQYF. Here the CDR3 DNA reads TGCAGTGCTAGAGGAGGAGCGGGGGAACTCTACGAGCAGTACTTC.